The 22 T cell receptor beta chains listed next were all sequenced from one sample in a study of blood T cell repertoires in COVID-19. Sequenced by immunoSEQ multiplex PCR; TCRdb stores in-frame clones only, minus some. The sample has 250,000 or so clones, more than 75% seen once; the top ten hold about 10%. Input material: peripheral blood. These receptors were taken from a man aged 40-49 years with active or convalescent COVID-19.

The chain uses TRBV27 and TRBJ2-5; 10 bases map to TRBD2. Germline CDR1 reads MNHEY; CDR2 reads SMNVEV (reference sequence). V was clipped by 7 bases and J by 4 bases; unmatched bases: 9. The CDR3 contains 15 residues. The CDR3 spells CASNSSGGAGETQYF. The DNA for the CDR3 is TGTGCCAGCAATTCGAGCGGGGGGGCTGGAGAGACCCAGTACTTC.

The chain joins TRBV7-9 to TRBJ1-2; D possibly corresponds to TRBD1 (6 bases). Germline CDR1 SEHNR, CDR2 FQNEAQ (reference sequence). The length of the CDR3 is 13 residues. V was clipped by 1 base and J by 4 bases, with 7 bases between them. The CDR3 loop reads CASSLEQGYGYTF. Here the CDR3 DNA reads TGTGCCAGCAGCTTAGAACAGGGCTATGGCTACACCTTC.

V is TRBV6-5 and J is TRBJ1-1; D is unresolved. Trimming took 0 bases from V and 3 from J, leaving 11 bases between them. The CDR3 spans 15 residues. Germline CDR1 reads MNHEY; CDR2 reads SVGAGI. CDR3 protein: CASSYSRQLHTEAFF. The CDR3 coding sequence is TGTGCCAGCAGTTACTCGAGGCAGCTACACACTGAAGCTTTCTTT.

The CDR3 sequence is CASSTRGTGGTNEKLFF. The CDR3, as DNA: TGTGCCAGTAGTACCCGAGGGACAGGGGGTACTAATGAAAAACTGTTTTTT. J is TRBJ1-4 and V is TRBV19, with 11 bases matching TRBD1. The germline V gene has CDR1 LNHDA and CDR2 SQIVND (reference sequence). The CDR3 has 17 residues. J gave up 2 bases and V 4 bases, and 6 bases lay outside the gene matches.

The rearrangement uses TRBV6-6 and TRBJ2-1, with D possibly matching TRBD2 (5 bases). The V end was cut by 5 bases, the J end by 0 bases, with 8 bases between. Germline CDR1 and CDR2: MNHNY and SVGAGI (reference sequence). This CDR3 has 14 residues. The CDR3 region is CASSRGSSYNEQFF. DNA of the CDR3: TGTGCCAGCAGTCGCGGGTCCTCCTACAATGAGCAGTTCTTC.

The chain employs TRBV18 and TRBJ2-5; TRBD2 is a possible D gene (6 bases). V dropped 4 bases and J dropped 0 bases, with 15 bases sitting between them. CDR3 length: 16 residues. Germline CDR1 reads KGHSH; CDR2 reads LQKENI. The CDR3 DNA follows: TGTGCCAGCTCACTAGCTGGGGGGTTGTACCAAGAGACCCAGTACTTC. This translates into CASSLAGGLYQETQYF.

The gene calls are TRBV24-1 and TRBJ2-2; 10 bases fit TRBD1. The CDR3 runs to 16 residues. Germline V CDR1 and CDR2: KGHDR, SFDVKD. V lost 1 base and J lost 7; bases outside the gene matches: 5. The CDR3 DNA reads as TGTGCCACCAGTGATTTCGGACAGGGGGAGTACGGGGAGCTGTTTTTT. Its protein is CATSDFGQGEYGELFF.

In this sample, this clone turned up a few times. J is TRBJ1-2 and V is TRBV2; unclear D gene. V was shortened by 10 bases and J by 5 bases, with 20 bases between the two germline ends. Germline loops: CDR1 SNHLY, CDR2 FYNNEI. This CDR3 region has 14 residues. CDR3 sequence: CAILTTSTGYGYTF. The CDR3 region has the DNA TGTGCCATACTAACAACTTCCACGGGGTATGGCTACACCTTC.

This clone showed up just once. One end of the junction fails to match germline, which may point to a read error. Other DNA sequences from this sample encode an identical CDR3 as well. The chain is built from TRBV4-1 and TRBJ1-2; 7 bases agree with TRBD1. The CDR3 has 14 amino acids. Germline lookup yields CDR1 MGHRA and CDR2 YSYEKL. The DNA for the CDR3 is TGCGCTAGCAGCCCAGGCGTCGACAGGGTTGGCTACACCTTC. This translates into CASSPGVDRVGYTF.

The table lists this clone with a count of one. The genes are TRBV10-2 and TRBJ2-3; TRBD2 agrees at 9 bases. The CDR3 contains 18 residues. Germline lookup yields CDR1 WSHSY and CDR2 SAAADI. Trimming took 3 bases from V and 5 from J; bases not matched to a gene: 15. The CDR3 loop is CASSDTGGVGAGGDTQYF. For the CDR3, the DNA is TGCGCCAGCAGTGATACCGGAGGGGTCGGAGCGGGAGGAGATACGCAGTATTTT.

This chain connects TRBV24-1 to TRBJ2-3; 14 bases align to TRBD2. This CDR3 is 16 amino acids long. CDR1 and CDR2 from the germline V gene are KGHDR and SFDVKD. The junction had 7 bases not matched to a gene; V was cut back by 4 bases and J by 8 bases. This chain's CDR3 is CATSEPGLAGVSTQYF. DNA for the CDR3: TGTGCCACCAGTGAGCCGGGACTAGCGGGAGTGAGTACGCAGTATTTT.

The CDR3 region has the DNA TGTGCCAGCGGGAGGATGATGAACACTGAAGCTTTCTTT. Translated: CASGRMMNTEAFF. The chain uses TRBV9 and TRBJ1-1; D is ambiguous. Germline V gene sequence: CDR1 SGDLS, CDR2 YYNGEE. The CDR3 extends over 13 amino acids. Trimming left V 7 bases short and J 0 bases short, with 10 bases between.

The chain joins TRBV24-1 to TRBJ2-2; TRBD2 aligns across 16 bases. The CDR3 covers 20 residues. CDR1 KGHDR and CDR2 SFDVKD come from the germline V gene. The trim removed 9 bases at V and 4 bases at J, leaving 16 bases unmatched. Here the CDR3 DNA reads TGTGCCACCTCCCCCGTCCCGGGACTAGCGGGAGGGCCGAGCACCGGGGAGCTGTTTTTT. Its protein product is CATSPVPGLAGGPSTGELFF.

The CDR3 loop reads CASSDGQGNQPQHF. The CDR3 coding sequence is TGTGCCAGCAGTGACGGTCAGGGAAATCAGCCCCAGCATTTT. This sequence joins TRBV6-1 and TRBJ1-5; the D gene is possibly TRBD1 (5 bases). The CDR3 runs to 14 residues. Germline CDR1 and CDR2: MNHNS and SASEGT. V dropped 3 bases and J dropped 4 bases, with 10 bases sitting between them.

This chain joins TRBV27 and TRBJ2-7; 9 nucleotides match TRBD2. Germline CDR1 reads MNHEY; CDR2 reads SMNVEV (reference sequence). V was pared by 5 bases and J by 7 bases, with 6 bases of the junction left unmatched. The length of the CDR3 is 13 residues. CDR3 amino acids: CASSLAGSGEQYF. The DNA for the CDR3 is TGTGCCAGCAGTCTAGCGGGATCCGGGGAGCAGTACTTC.

This rearrangement joins TRBV24-1 to TRBJ2-3; 8 bases match TRBD2. Germline V gene data show CDR1 as KGHDR and CDR2 as SFDVKD. The CDR3 is 13 residues long. V shed 8 bases and J 2 bases; nucleotides not matched to a gene: 2. As DNA, the CDR3 is TGTGCCACCAATAGCGGGAACACAGATACGCAGTATTTT. It yields the protein CATNSGNTDTQYF.

This clone showed up just a few times. The V call is TRBV28, the J call TRBJ2-4; perhaps TRBD1 as D (6 bases). V lost 5 bases and J 1 base, leaving 6 bases between the germline ends. This CDR3 is built from 13 residues. Germline-derived CDR1 and CDR2 are MDHEN and SYDVKM. CDR3 region: CASSGQAKNIQYF. The CDR3 DNA reads TGTGCCAGCAGTGGACAGGCCAAAAACATTCAGTACTTC.

The rearrangement uses TRBV28 and TRBJ2-1, with TRBD2 matching 11 bases. This CDR3 contains 16 residues. Looked up from germline, CDR1 is MDHEN and CDR2 is SYDVKM. Trimming cost V 2 bases and J 7 bases; bases outside gene matches: 7. The CDR3 DNA reads TGTGCCAGCAGTTTAATAGCGGGGGGGCCGTGGAATGAGCAGTTCTTC. Protein sequence: CASSLIAGGPWNEQFF.

The chain uses TRBV28 and TRBJ1-2; the D is unclear. CDR3 length: 11 residues. Germline V CDR1 and CDR2: MDHEN, SYDVKM. The ends were cut back, 8 bases at V and 7 bases at J, with 11 bases in the middle. CDR3 loop: CASRRTRGYTF. CDR3 in DNA: TGTGCCAGCCGACGGACTCGTGGCTACACCTTC.

In its sample, this clone was seen once. The rearrangement links TRBV9 to TRBJ1-5; 7 nucleotides match TRBD1. V dropped 0 bases and J dropped 4; count of bases not matched to a gene: 4. Germline assignment: CDR1 SGDLS and CDR2 YYNGEE. The CDR3 totals 15 residues. The CDR3 protein is CASSVVGDSNQPQHF. In DNA, the CDR3 is TGTGCCAGCAGCGTAGTAGGGGACAGTAATCAGCCCCAGCATTTT.

This chain links TRBV5-4 with TRBJ2-7, with TRBD2 identical over 8 bases. This CDR3 has 15 residues. V shed 4 bases and J 2 bases; nucleotides not matched to a gene: 8. The germline CDR1 and CDR2 sequences are SGHNT and YYREEE (reference sequence). CDR3 bases: TGTGCCAGCAGCGACCTAGCGGGTATACCCTACGAGCAGTACTTC. Encoded protein: CASSDLAGIPYEQYF.

V is TRBV9 and J is TRBJ2-1; TRBD1 agrees at 7 bases. Germline loops: CDR1 SGDLS, CDR2 YYNGEE. V trimming: 0 bases; J trimming: 5 bases; junction bases outside the gene matches: 8. The CDR3 has 16 amino acids. The CDR3 DNA sequence: TGTGCCAGCAGCGTAGTAGGAGACAGGGTAAACAATGAGCAGTTCTTC. Encoded protein: CASSVVGDRVNNEQFF. Full variable domain (missing parts from reference TRBV9 and TRBJ2-1): DSGVTQTPKHLITATGQRVTLRCSPRSGDLSVYWYQQSLDQGLQFLIQYYNGEERAKGNILERFSAQQFPDLHSELNLSSLELGDSALYFCASSVVGDRVNNEQFFGPGTRLTVL.